These 27 T cell receptor beta chains were sequenced from one sample in a study of cytomegalovirus exposure and HLA in healthy donors. Primers: 60 Vbeta forward and 13 Jbeta reverse. The method was immunoSEQ multiplex PCR; TCRdb's version includes in-frame clones alone and lacks a portion of them. This table has 240,000 or so clones, approximately 82% appearing once. Specimen: PBMCs. The receptors stem from a woman aged 55-69 years in good health and CMV-seropositive.

This chain joins TRBV5-1 and TRBJ2-2, with TRBD2 matching over 7 bases. V shed 6 bases, J shed 5 bases, and the junction held 10 bases outside the gene matches. This CDR3 has 15 amino acids. In germline, CDR1 is SGHRS, CDR2 YFSETQ. CDR3 in DNA: TGCGCCAGCACGGTTCTCGCGGGAGAGACCGGGGAGCTGTTTTTT. This translates into CASTVLAGETGELFF.

This chain connects TRBV6-5 to TRBJ2-1, with D unresolved. The V gene's germline CDR1 is MNHEY and CDR2 SVGAGI. The V and J ends lost 4 bases and 0 bases respectively, with 10 bases between them. This CDR3 has 15 amino acids. CDR3 nucleotide sequence: TGTGCCAGCAGTTTCCAGCGATACTCCTACAATGAGCAGTTCTTC. Translating it yields CASSFQRYSYNEQFF.

DNA for the CDR3: TGTGCCAGCAGGACCCAGACAGGGAATAATTCACCCCTCCACTTT. It is translated as CASRTQTGNNSPLHF. This rearrangement joins TRBV28 to TRBJ1-6, with 7 nucleotides matching TRBD1. This CDR3 region has 15 residues. V dropped 6 bases and J dropped 5; count of bases not matched to a gene: 7. Germline assignment: CDR1 MDHEN and CDR2 SYDVKM. The full variable domain, completed using reference TRBV28 and TRBJ1-6, is DVKVTQSSRYLVKRTGEKVFLECVQDMDHENMFWYRQDPGLGLRLIYFSYDVKMKEKGDIPEGYSVSREKKERFSLILESASTNQTSMYLCASRTQTGNNSPLHFGNGTRLTVT.

The J gene is TRBJ2-1, the V gene TRBV2; TRBD2 matches at 11 bases. CDR1 is SNHLY, CDR2 FYNNEI, per germline. The CDR3 runs 13 residues. J gave up 9 bases and V 5 bases, and 3 bases lay outside the gene matches. The CDR3 coding sequence is TGTGCCAGCAGTAGACTAGCGGGAATTGAGCAGTTCTTC. Protein: CASSRLAGIEQFF.

The rearrangement uses TRBV5-4 and TRBJ2-1; 9 bases are a match to TRBD2. Looked up from germline, CDR1 is SGHNT and CDR2 is YYREEE (reference sequence). J lost 4 bases, V lost 0 bases, and 5 bases had no gene match. The CDR3 runs 16 residues. The CDR3 sequence: CASSLVSSGIYNEQFF. In nucleotides, the CDR3 is TGTGCCAGCAGCTTGGTTTCTAGCGGGATATACAATGAGCAGTTCTTC.

The chain carries TRBV7-9 and TRBJ1-5, with TRBD1 matching 7 bases. The CDR3 extends over 15 amino acids. The V segment lost 3 bases and the J segment 2 bases; nucleotides outside the gene matches: 4. Germline V CDR1 and CDR2: SEHNR, FQNEAQ (reference sequence). CDR3 coding DNA: TGTGCCAGCAGCTTCGGTGGACAGGGCAATCAGCCCCAGCATTTT. Its protein product is CASSFGGQGNQPQHF. The full variable domain, in which reference TRBV7-9 and TRBJ1-5 provide the parts outside the CDR3, is DTGVSQNPRHKITKRGQNVTFRCDPISEHNRLYWYRQTLGQGPEFLTYFQNEAQLEKSRLLSDRFSAERPKGSFSTLEIQRTEQGDSAMYLCASSFGGQGNQPQHFGDGTRLSIL.

This clone was seen just once. The genes are TRBV5-1 and TRBJ2-3; a possible D gene is TRBD1 (5 bases). Looked up from germline, CDR1 is SGHRS and CDR2 is YFSETQ. V was trimmed by 3 bases and J by 0 bases, leaving 8 bases between them. This CDR3 region has 14 residues. CDR3: CASSSQGSTDTQYF. The DNA for the CDR3 is TGCGCCAGCAGCTCCCAGGGTAGCACAGATACGCAGTATTTT.

This sequence joins TRBV7-8 and TRBJ1-1, with 7 bases fitting TRBD1. The trim removed 5 bases at V and 3 bases at J, leaving 9 bases unmatched. The CDR3 covers 15 residues. Germline CDR1 and CDR2: SGHVS and FQNEAQ. The CDR3 spells CASSEFDRVHTEAFF. In DNA, the CDR3 is TGTGCCAGCAGCGAGTTTGACAGGGTCCACACTGAAGCTTTCTTT.

CDR3 in amino acids: CSVREKSVGHTGELFF. The CDR3, as DNA: TGCAGCGTTAGAGAAAAGTCAGTGGGGCACACCGGGGAGCTGTTTTTT. The rearrangement joins TRBV29-1 to TRBJ2-2; a weak D match, TRBD1 (5 bases). The V end was cut by 5 bases, the J end by 3 bases, with 19 bases between. Looked up from germline, CDR1 is SQVTM and CDR2 is ANQGSEA. This CDR3 comprises 16 residues.

This clone came up once. V usage is TRBV7-2 and J usage is TRBJ1-1, with D possibly being TRBD1 (6 bases). CDR1 and CDR2 from the germline V gene are SGHTA and FQGNSA. V was clipped by 3 bases and J by 5 bases, with 10 bases between them. The CDR3 covers 13 residues. The CDR3 sequence is CASSLQGWTEAFF. The CDR3 DNA follows: TGTGCCAGCAGCTTGCAGGGGTGGACTGAAGCTTTCTTT.

This clone was seen just once. CDR3 bases: TGTGCCAGCAGCGTAGAGCAACACCATAGCAGGACTTACAATGAGCAGTTCTTC. Protein: CASSVEQHHSRTYNEQFF. This chain joins TRBV9 and TRBJ2-1; D is perhaps TRBD2 (5 bases). The CDR3 consists of 18 residues. V lost 0 bases, J lost 4 bases, and 20 bases lay in between. Germline-derived CDR1 and CDR2 are SGDLS and YYNGEE.

This rearrangement joins TRBV6-1 to TRBJ2-1; a possible D gene is TRBD2 (5 bases). Germline V gene data show CDR1 as MNHNS and CDR2 as SASEGT. Trimming left V 4 bases short and J 0 bases short, with 13 bases between. This CDR3 region has 16 residues. The CDR3 region is CASSVSGGSSYNEQFF. The CDR3 region has the DNA TGTGCCAGCAGTGTTTCAGGAGGAAGCTCCTACAATGAGCAGTTCTTC.

This CDR3 reads CASSLTPGLRETQYF. In DNA, the CDR3 is TGTGCCAGCAGCTTGACCCCGGGACTAAGAGAGACCCAGTACTTC. The chain carries TRBV5-6 and TRBJ2-5, with 7 bases identical to TRBD2. The CDR3 contains 15 residues. The ends lost 1 base at V and 4 bases at J; junction bases unmatched: 7. Germline V gives CDR1 SGHDT, CDR2 YYEEEE. Full variable domain (outside the CDR3, taken from reference TRBV5-6 and TRBJ2-5): DAGVTQSPTHLIKTRGQQVTLRCSPKSGHDTVSWYQQALGQGPQFIFQYYEEEERQRGNFPDRFSGHQFPNYSSELNVNALLLGDSALYLCASSLTPGLRETQYFGPGTRLLVL.

The chain employs TRBV6-1 and TRBJ1-5; D unresolved. Germline loops: CDR1 MNHNS, CDR2 SASEGT. CDR3 size: 14 residues. Deletions cut 10 bases from V and 0 bases from J, with 13 bases between. The CDR3 loop reads CATLSTDSNQPQHF. CDR3 coding DNA: TGTGCCACCCTATCCACAGATAGCAATCAGCCCCAGCATTTT.

This chain joins TRBV2 and TRBJ2-1; TRBD1 agrees at 7 bases. This CDR3 is 15 amino acids long. Losses at the gene ends were 0 bases for V and 3 bases for J; bases not matched to a gene: 2. Germline CDR1 SNHLY, CDR2 FYNNEI. CDR3 protein: CASSEARDSYNEQFF. The CDR3 DNA is TGTGCCAGCAGTGAAGCCCGGGACAGCTACAATGAGCAGTTCTTC.

V and J are TRBV18 and TRBJ2-7, with 9 bases aligning to TRBD2. The ends lost 2 bases at V and 2 bases at J; junction bases unmatched: 4. The CDR3 is 15 amino acids. Germline assignment: CDR1 KGHSH and CDR2 LQKENI. The CDR3 region is CASSPGLAFTYEQYF. CDR3 DNA: TGTGCCAGCTCACCAGGACTAGCGTTTACCTACGAGCAGTACTTC.

This chain joins TRBV6-5 and TRBJ2-1; D remains ambiguous. This CDR3 contains 13 residues. Looked up from germline, CDR1 is MNHEY and CDR2 is SVGAGI. V was pared by 0 bases and J by 6 bases, with 6 bases between. CDR3: CASSYSSSNEQFF. CDR3 nucleotides: TGTGCCAGCAGTTACTCATCTAGCAATGAGCAGTTCTTC.

The chain employs TRBV2 and TRBJ1-5; 7 nucleotides line up with TRBD1. The CDR3 runs to 15 residues. Germline-derived CDR1 and CDR2 are SNHLY and FYNNEI. V shed 6 bases and J 4 bases; nucleotides not matched to a gene: 9. In DNA, the CDR3 is TGTGCCAGCAGGGGGGGACAGAGCGAAAATCAGCCCCAGCATTTT. Translation: CASRGGQSENQPQHF. The whole variable domain, filled in from reference TRBV2 and TRBJ1-5, reads EPEVTQTPSHQVTQMGQEVILRCVPISNHLYFYWYRQILGQKVEFLVSFYNNEISEKSEIFDDQFSVERPDGSNFTLKIRSTKLEDSAMYFCASRGGQSENQPQHFGDGTRLSIL.

The chain uses TRBV9 and TRBJ1-1, with TRBD1 matching 7 bases. CDR1 is SGDLS, CDR2 YYNGEE, per germline. The CDR3 totals 15 residues. With 0 bases clipped from V and 4 bases from J, the junction kept 6 bases outside the gene matches. The CDR3 reads CASSVGQGVGTEAFF. The DNA of the CDR3 is TGTGCCAGCAGCGTAGGACAGGGTGTCGGCACTGAAGCTTTCTTT.

A single count supports this clone. The chain is built from TRBV19 and TRBJ1-5; TRBD1 agrees at 7 bases. Germline values: CDR1 LNHDA, CDR2 SQIVND (reference sequence). The CDR3 extends over 15 amino acids. The ends lost 6 bases at V and 0 bases at J; junction bases unmatched: 5. As DNA, the CDR3 is TGTGCCAGTAGGACAGGGTGGGATAGCAATCAGCCCCAGCATTTT. Residues: CASRTGWDSNQPQHF.

DNA for the CDR3: TGTGCCACCAGACGATTCGACAGGGGTGATTCACCCCTCCACTTT. Its protein product is CATRRFDRGDSPLHF. The V call is TRBV15, the J call TRBJ1-6; 8 bases align to TRBD1. Per the germline V gene, CDR1 is LNHNV and CDR2 is YYDKDF (reference sequence). The CDR3 consists of 15 residues. J was trimmed by 8 bases and V by 6 bases; bases with no gene match: 9.

V usage is TRBV29-1 and J usage is TRBJ1-2; 7 bases match TRBD1. Germline values: CDR1 SQVTM, CDR2 ANQGSEA. The CDR3 has 12 residues. Trimming removed 4 bases from V and 2 bases from J; junction bases left unmatched: 1. The CDR3 DNA reads TGCAGCGTTGGGGACAGCAACTATGGCTACACCTTC. It codes for CSVGDSNYGYTF.

The genes are TRBV9 and TRBJ2-3; 10 nucleotides agree with TRBD1. V shed 4 bases and J 2 bases; nucleotides not matched to a gene: 7. There are 16 residues in the CDR3. Germline CDR1 reads SGDLS; CDR2 reads YYNGEE. CDR3 bases: TGTGCCAGCAGCCCGCAGACAGGGGGCATCACAGATACGCAGTATTTT. It yields the protein CASSPQTGGITDTQYF.

This clone was detected only once. CDR3 bases: TGTGCCAGCAGCCCGGCCTACGAGCAGTACTTC. This sequence encodes CASSPAYEQYF. V and J are TRBV11-2 and TRBJ2-7, with D hard to call. Trimming took off 5 bases at V and 2 bases at J, with 4 bases between the two ends. Per the germline V gene, CDR1 is SGHAT and CDR2 is FQNNGV. The CDR3 covers 11 residues.

This chain connects TRBV5-4 to TRBJ1-4, with 10 bases that match TRBD1. J was trimmed by 8 bases and V by 0 bases; bases with no gene match: 19. The CDR3 is 20 residues long. Per germline, CDR1 SGHNT and CDR2 YYREEE (reference sequence). This CDR3 reads CASSLDVSGTGAGDDEKLFF. CDR3 in DNA: TGTGCCAGCAGCTTGGATGTTTCCGGGACAGGGGCGGGGGACGACGAAAAACTGTTTTTT.

The sample holds one count of this clone. The genes are TRBV18 and TRBJ2-7; 7 bases are shared with TRBD2. CDR1 and CDR2 (germline): KGHSH, LQKENI. The CDR3 runs to 14 residues. Trimming cost V 1 base and J 6 bases; bases outside gene matches: 6. DNA of the CDR3: TGTGCCAGCTCACCACTGGCGGGAGTTGGCGAGCAGTACTTC. As protein: CASSPLAGVGEQYF.

This rearrangement joins TRBV18 to TRBJ2-4; 9 positions match TRBD1. The germline CDR1 and CDR2 sequences are KGHSH and LQKENI. The CDR3 has 16 residues. The V gene end was trimmed by 6 bases and the J gene end by 4 bases; junction bases not matched to a gene: 10. The DNA for the CDR3 is TGTGCCAGCTCCCCCGGGACAGGGTTGACAAAAAACATTCAGTACTTC. Residues: CASSPGTGLTKNIQYF.